This T cell receptor beta chain was recorded in a study of blood T cell repertoires in COVID-19. About the research overall: PBMCs, B-cell-depleted T cells, or T cells were the source of the cDNA or gDNA that made up the material.

V was shortened by 6 bases and J by 1 base, with 15 bases between the two germline ends. CDR1 and CDR2 (germline): MNHEY, SVGAGI. This CDR3 spans 15 amino acids. Under the authors' procedure: It was from reference gene primer amplification that nucleated cell counts were estimated. Some clones are missing from TCRdb's copy, which holds only in-frame ones; the method was immunoSEQ multiplex PCR. V and J calls and clone size come straight from that table; D and trimming were deduced from the DNA. The sample yields roughly 230,000 clones, about 86% seen once. Participants were placed into cohorts based on the clinical history they reported. This clone was detected ten times or more.

The J gene is TRBJ1-1, the V gene TRBV6-5; the D is unclear. Sample: PBMCs or T cells enriched from blood (not recorded which). This clonotype was obtained from a man aged 50 to 59 who had recovered from COVID-19. The CDR3 bases are TGTGCCAGCAGCCTTACTCGAAATGGGAACACTGAAGCTTTCTTT. Amino acids: CASSLTRNGNTEAFF.